The 19 T cell receptor beta chains reported below all come from one sample, sequenced in a study of blood T cell repertoires in COVID-19. Generated by immunoSEQ multiplex PCR, the TCRdb table keeps only in-frame clones and is missing some. The data hold 110,000 to 150,000 clones, with approximately 78% observed a single time. The specimen sequenced was PBMCs or T cells enriched from blood (not recorded which). All receptors come from a woman aged 45-65 years who had recovered from COVID-19.

This clone was found a few times. CDR3 residues: CASSPRRGRGYNEQFF. The CDR3 DNA reads TGTGCCAGCAGCCCACGGCGGGGGCGGGGGTACAATGAGCAGTTCTTC. The chain recombines TRBV7-8 with TRBJ2-1, with TRBD2 as a possible D gene (7 bases). With 5 bases removed from V and 4 bases from J, the gap between germline ends came to 18 bases. The CDR3 spans 16 residues. Germline V gene lookup returns CDR1 SGHVS and CDR2 FQNEAQ.

The rearrangement joins TRBV6-4 to TRBJ2-3; TRBD2 matches at 12 bases. With V trimmed by 2 bases and J by 6 bases, 6 bases remained unmatched. This CDR3 region has 16 residues. Looked up from germline, CDR1 is MRHNA and CDR2 is SNTAGT. CDR3 region: CASSDGAGTSGDTQYF. The CDR3, as DNA: TGTGCCAGCAGTGACGGTGCCGGGACTAGCGGGGATACGCAGTATTTT.

The chain employs TRBV28 and TRBJ1-4; tentative D call: TRBD1 (5 bases). The V gene lost 5 bases and the J gene lost 6 bases, with 22 bases spanning the gap. Germline V lookup: CDR1 MDHEN, CDR2 SYDVKM. The CDR3 contains 17 residues. The CDR3: CASSGPKVKGGDEKLFF. The CDR3 nucleotides read TGTGCCAGCAGTGGGCCCAAGGTGAAGGGAGGGGATGAAAAACTGTTTTTT. The variable domain in full, completed from reference TRBV28 and TRBJ1-4, reads DVKVTQSSRYLVKRTGEKVFLECVQDMDHENMFWYRQDPGLGLRLIYFSYDVKMKEKGDIPEGYSVSREKKERFSLILESASTNQTSMYLCASSGPKVKGGDEKLFFGSGTQLSVL.

The chain joins TRBV28 to TRBJ1-5; the match to TRBD1 covers 7 bases. The CDR3 loop spans 16 amino acids. Germline lookup yields CDR1 MDHEN and CDR2 SYDVKM. Trimming removed 2 bases from V and 7 bases from J; junction bases left unmatched: 11. The CDR3 bases are TGTGCCAGCAGTTTAGGCGGACAGGCGGTGAGGCAGCCCCAGCATTTT. Its translation: CASSLGGQAVRQPQHF.

This clone was picked up one time. The chain joins TRBV11-2 to TRBJ2-3, with TRBD2 as a possible D gene (6 bases). Germline lookup yields CDR1 SGHAT and CDR2 FQNNGV. With 1 base removed from V and 2 bases from J, the gap between germline ends came to 22 bases. The CDR3 consists of 19 residues. The CDR3 sequence is CASSLVEGWPQWDTDTQYF. DNA of the CDR3: TGTGCCAGCAGCTTAGTGGAGGGATGGCCACAGTGGGACACAGATACGCAGTATTTT.

J is TRBJ2-7 and V is TRBV3-1 (or the pseudogene TRBV3-2); 11 positions agree with TRBD2. V lost 4 bases and J lost 3; bases outside the gene matches: 11. CDR1 is LGHDT and CDR2 is YNNKEL in the germline V gene (reference sequence). This CDR3 region has 17 residues. CDR3 nucleotide sequence: TGTGCCAGCAGCCCTCGACTAGCGGGGCGTTTAGACTACGAGCAGTACTTC. Residues: CASSPRLAGRLDYEQYF.

This sequence joins TRBV24-1 and TRBJ2-3; 10 bases match TRBD2. The CDR3 covers 13 residues. Losses at the gene ends were 4 bases for V and 13 bases for J; bases not matched to a gene: 7. CDR1 KGHDR and CDR2 SFDVKD come from the germline V gene. CDR3 residues: CATSDNSGGGKYF. CDR3 in DNA: TGTGCCACCAGTGACAACAGCGGGGGGGGCAAGTATTTT.

V and J are TRBV5-5 and TRBJ2-7, with 11 nucleotides matching TRBD1. Germline CDR1 and CDR2: SGHKS and YYEKEE (reference sequence). V gave up 0 bases and J gave up 6 bases; unmatched junction bases: 5. This CDR3 has 15 residues. The CDR3: CASSLALDRGLEQYF. CDR3 in DNA: TGTGCCAGCAGCTTGGCGTTGGACAGGGGGCTCGAGCAGTACTTC.

As DNA, the CDR3 is TGTGCCAGCAGCTTAAGGACAGGGGAGGGTTCACCCCTCCACTTT. Translating it yields CASSLRTGEGSPLHF. This chain joins TRBV7-9 and TRBJ1-6; 9 bases agree with TRBD1. The V gene's germline CDR1 is SEHNR and CDR2 FQNEAQ (reference sequence). The CDR3 runs 15 residues. With 2 bases clipped from V and 9 bases from J, the junction kept 5 bases outside the gene matches.

The chain uses TRBV6-8 and TRBJ2-2; 7 nucleotides match TRBD2. Germline CDR1 reads MNHGY; CDR2 reads SAAAGT. J gave up 6 bases and V 4 bases, and 14 bases lay outside the gene matches. The CDR3 totals 17 residues. In nucleotides, the CDR3 is TGTGCCAGCAGTTCACGGCCGGGACTACGAATCGCCGGGGAGCTGTTTTTT. Translation gives CASSSRPGLRIAGELFF.

This chain uses TRBV24-1 with TRBJ2-1; 7 nucleotides agree with TRBD2. CDR1 and CDR2 from the germline V gene are KGHDR and SFDVKD. The CDR3 is 16 residues long. V trimming: 1 base; J trimming: 8 bases; junction bases outside the gene matches: 10. The CDR3 here is CATSDLGAGVGDEQFF. CDR3 in DNA: TGTGCCACCAGTGATTTAGGGGCGGGGGTAGGCGATGAGCAGTTCTTC.

The V and J genes are TRBV3-1 (or the pseudogene TRBV3-2) and TRBJ2-5, with D possibly TRBD1 on 7 matching bases. The V and J ends lost 1 base and 2 bases respectively, with 17 bases between them. CDR1 LGHDT and CDR2 YNNKEL come from the germline V gene (reference sequence). CDR3 length: 17 amino acids. For the CDR3, the DNA is TGTGCCAGCAGCCAAGTTGCAGGGGGGTTATATCAAGAGACCCAGTACTTC. Protein: CASSQVAGGLYQETQYF.

This chain links TRBV10-3 with TRBJ2-2, with D unclear. Germline loops: CDR1 ENHRY, CDR2 SYGVKD. Deletions cut 4 bases from V and 2 bases from J, with 14 bases between. This CDR3 has 16 residues. CDR3: CAISGGLVSNTGELFF. The CDR3 DNA reads as TGTGCCATCAGTGGAGGCCTAGTGTCAAACACCGGGGAGCTGTTTTTT.

The gene calls are TRBV27 and TRBJ2-5, with D maybe TRBD1 (6 bases). Trimming stripped 0 bases from V and 0 bases from J, with 8 bases between. The CDR3 loop spans 15 amino acids. Per the germline V gene, CDR1 is MNHEY and CDR2 is SMNVEV (reference sequence). The CDR3 spells CASSLSRGYQETQYF. CDR3 DNA: TGTGCCAGCAGTTTATCGAGGGGGTACCAAGAGACCCAGTACTTC.

The chain has TRBV6-4 and TRBJ2-6; D unresolved. The CDR3 sequence is 15 residues long. Germline CDR1 MRHNA, CDR2 SNTAGT. Trimming took 6 bases from V and 0 from J, leaving 9 bases between them. The CDR3 spells CASSPRSSGANVLTF. CDR3 DNA sequence: TGTGCCAGCAGCCCCAGATCCTCTGGGGCCAACGTCCTGACTTTC.

The chain has TRBV6-5 and TRBJ1-3; D perhaps matches TRBD1 (5 bases). This CDR3 has 15 residues. The germline V and J ends were trimmed by 6 bases and 3 bases, with 15 bases remaining between them. CDR1 and CDR2 (germline): MNHEY, SVGAGI. The CDR3, as DNA: TGTGCCAGCAGCCCCCCGGGGGATGGTGGAAACACCATATATTTT. Amino acid sequence: CASSPPGDGGNTIYF.

V is TRBV5-6 and J is TRBJ2-2; the match to TRBD2 covers 13 bases. CDR1 is SGHDT and CDR2 is YYEEEE in the germline V gene. CDR3 length: 17 residues. Trimming removed 4 bases from V and 6 bases from J; junction bases left unmatched: 9. The CDR3 is CASSPTSGGARSGELFF. CDR3 coding DNA: TGTGCCAGCAGCCCCACTAGCGGGGGGGCGCGCTCCGGGGAGCTGTTTTTT.

The V call is TRBV6-2 or TRBV6-3, the J call TRBJ2-4, with D possibly matching TRBD1 (6 bases). Germline-derived CDR1 and CDR2 are MNHEY and SVGEGT. Trimming pared 2 bases from V and 0 bases from J, leaving 17 bases between. This CDR3 contains 18 residues. This chain's CDR3 is CASSYLRGPNLAKNIQYF. DNA of the CDR3: TGTGCCAGCAGTTACCTCAGGGGCCCGAATCTAGCCAAAAACATTCAGTACTTC.

J is TRBJ2-1 and V is TRBV5-1, with TRBD2 identical over 12 bases. The germline gives CDR1 SGHRS, CDR2 YFSETQ. The CDR3 extends over 14 amino acids. The V gene end was trimmed by 1 base and the J gene end by 15 bases; junction bases not matched to a gene: 8. CDR3 bases: TGCGCCAGCAGCTTGTTAGCTAGCGGGGGGGCAGGGTTCTTC. This encodes CASSLLASGGAGFF.